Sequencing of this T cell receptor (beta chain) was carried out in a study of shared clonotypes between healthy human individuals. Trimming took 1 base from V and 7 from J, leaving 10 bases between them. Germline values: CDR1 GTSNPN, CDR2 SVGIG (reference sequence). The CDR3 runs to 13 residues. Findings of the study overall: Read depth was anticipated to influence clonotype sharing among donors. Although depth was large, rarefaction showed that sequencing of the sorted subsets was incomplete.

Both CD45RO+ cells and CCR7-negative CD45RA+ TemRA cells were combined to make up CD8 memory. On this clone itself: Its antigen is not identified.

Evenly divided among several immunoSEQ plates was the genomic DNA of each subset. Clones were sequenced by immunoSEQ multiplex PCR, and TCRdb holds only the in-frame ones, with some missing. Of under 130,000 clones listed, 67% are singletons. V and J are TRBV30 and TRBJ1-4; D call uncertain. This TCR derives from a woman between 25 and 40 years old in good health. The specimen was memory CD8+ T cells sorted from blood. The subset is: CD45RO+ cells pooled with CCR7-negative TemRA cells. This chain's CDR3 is CAWSALRFEKLFF. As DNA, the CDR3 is TGTGCCTGGAGTGCTTTGCGTTTTGAAAAACTGTTTTTT.